This TCR beta chain was sequenced for a study of cytomegalovirus exposure and HLA in healthy donors. Study findings and constraints: Specificity for CMV antigens was confirmed in vitro for a few of the CMV-associated chains. For cytomegalovirus status, the classifier reportedly gave diagnoses with high specificity and sensitivity. Generally TCR sequences proved uncommon, though certain public TCRs appeared in numerous donors. The listing of 150 to 200 TCR beta chains classed them as cytomegalovirus-associated.

Sequenced by immunoSEQ multiplex PCR; TCRdb stores in-frame clones only, minus some. Of tens of thousands of clones detected, around 92% appear once; the ten largest clones hold approximately 1.2%. Germline CDR1 SEHNR, CDR2 FQNEAQ (reference sequence). The CDR3 has 14 residues. Trimming shortened V by 5 bases and J by 1 base, and 11 bases separated the two germline ends. As concerns this clone: Its antigen is not known.

This receptor was obtained from a woman between 18 and 30 years old in good health and CMV-seronegative. The sample consisted of PBMCs. The chain combines TRBV7-9 with TRBJ1-1, with unresolved D. In DNA form, the CDR3 reads TGTGCCAGCAGCCCCCGGGCGGGGAACACTGAAGCTTTCTTT. This gives the protein CASSPRAGNTEAFF.